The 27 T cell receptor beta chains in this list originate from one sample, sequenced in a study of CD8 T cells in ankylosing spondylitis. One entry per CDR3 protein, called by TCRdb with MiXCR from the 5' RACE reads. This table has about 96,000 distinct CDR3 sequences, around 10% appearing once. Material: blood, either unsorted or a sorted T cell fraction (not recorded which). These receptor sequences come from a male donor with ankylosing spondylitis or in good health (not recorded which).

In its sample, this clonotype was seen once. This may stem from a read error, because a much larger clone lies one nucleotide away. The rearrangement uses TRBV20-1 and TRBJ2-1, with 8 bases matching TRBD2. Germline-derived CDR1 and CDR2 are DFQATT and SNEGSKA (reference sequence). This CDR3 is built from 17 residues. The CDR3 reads CCARSGLVAGTYNEQFF. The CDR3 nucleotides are TGCTGTGCTAGATCCGGTCTCGTAGCGGGGACCTACAATGAGCAGTTCTTC.

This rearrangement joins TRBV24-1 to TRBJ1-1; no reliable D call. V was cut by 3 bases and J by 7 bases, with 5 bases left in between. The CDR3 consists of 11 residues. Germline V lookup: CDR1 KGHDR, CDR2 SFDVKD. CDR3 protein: CATSDAHEAFF. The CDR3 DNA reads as TGTGCCACCAGTGATGCCCATGAAGCTTTCTTT.

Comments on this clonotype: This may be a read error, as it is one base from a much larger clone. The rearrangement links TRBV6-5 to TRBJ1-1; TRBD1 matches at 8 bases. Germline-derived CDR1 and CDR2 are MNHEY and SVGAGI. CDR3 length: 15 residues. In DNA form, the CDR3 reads TGTGTCAGCAGTTACCAGGGGGCACCGAACACTGAAGCTTTCTTT. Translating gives CVSSYQGAPNTEAFF.

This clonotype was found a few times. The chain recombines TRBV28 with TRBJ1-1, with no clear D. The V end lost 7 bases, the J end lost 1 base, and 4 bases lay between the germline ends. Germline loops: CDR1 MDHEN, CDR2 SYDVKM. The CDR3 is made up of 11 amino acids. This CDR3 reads CASNTNTEAFF. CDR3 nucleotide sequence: TGTGCCAGCAACACGAACACTGAAGCTTTCTTT.

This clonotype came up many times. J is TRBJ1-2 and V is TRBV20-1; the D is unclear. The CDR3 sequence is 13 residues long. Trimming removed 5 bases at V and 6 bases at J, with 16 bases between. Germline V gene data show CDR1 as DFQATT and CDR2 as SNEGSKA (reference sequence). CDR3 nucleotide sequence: TGCAGTGCTCGGGTACCGGGAAGCAATGGCTACACCTTC. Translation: CSARVPGSNGYTF.

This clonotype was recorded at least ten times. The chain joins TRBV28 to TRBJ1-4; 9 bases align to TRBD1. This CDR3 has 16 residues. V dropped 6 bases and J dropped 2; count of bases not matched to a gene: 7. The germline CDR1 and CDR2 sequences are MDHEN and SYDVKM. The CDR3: CASRLTGGSTNEKLFF. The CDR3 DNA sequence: TGTGCCAGCAGGCTGACAGGGGGATCGACTAATGAAAAACTGTTTTTT.

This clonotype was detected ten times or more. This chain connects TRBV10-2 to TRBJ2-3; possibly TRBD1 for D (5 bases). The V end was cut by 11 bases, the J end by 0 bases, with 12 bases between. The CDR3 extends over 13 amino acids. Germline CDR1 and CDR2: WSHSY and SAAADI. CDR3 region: CAVQESSTDTQYF. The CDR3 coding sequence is TGCGCCGTACAGGAGTCTAGCACAGATACGCAGTATTTT.

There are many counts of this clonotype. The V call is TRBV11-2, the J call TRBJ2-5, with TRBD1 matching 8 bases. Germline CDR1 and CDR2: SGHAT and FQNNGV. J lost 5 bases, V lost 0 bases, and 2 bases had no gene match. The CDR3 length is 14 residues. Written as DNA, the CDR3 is TGTGCCAGCAGCTTAGACAGGGGGCCGGAGACCCAGTACTTC. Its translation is CASSLDRGPETQYF. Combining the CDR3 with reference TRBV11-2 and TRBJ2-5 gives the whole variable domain EAGVAQSPRYKIIEKRQSVAFWCNPISGHATLYWYQQILGQGPKLLIQFQNNGVVDDSQLPKDRFSAERLKGVDSTLKIQPAKLEDSAVYLCASSLDRGPETQYFGPGTRLLVL.

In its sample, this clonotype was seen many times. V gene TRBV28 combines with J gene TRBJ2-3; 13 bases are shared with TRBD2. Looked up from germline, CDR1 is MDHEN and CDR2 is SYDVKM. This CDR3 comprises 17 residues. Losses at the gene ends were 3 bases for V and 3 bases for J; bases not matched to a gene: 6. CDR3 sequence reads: CASSLRGLAGETDTQYF. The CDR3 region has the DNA TGTGCCAGCAGTTTGCGCGGACTAGCGGGGGAAACAGATACGCAGTATTTT.

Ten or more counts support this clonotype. The CDR3 loop is CASSLRQGVYEQYF. The CDR3 bases are TGTGCCAGCAGTTTACGACAGGGAGTCTACGAGCAGTACTTC. The V gene is TRBV12-3 or TRBV12-4, the J gene TRBJ2-7, with 7 nucleotides matching TRBD1. The trim removed 2 bases at V and 3 bases at J, leaving 4 bases unmatched. The length of the CDR3 is 14 residues.

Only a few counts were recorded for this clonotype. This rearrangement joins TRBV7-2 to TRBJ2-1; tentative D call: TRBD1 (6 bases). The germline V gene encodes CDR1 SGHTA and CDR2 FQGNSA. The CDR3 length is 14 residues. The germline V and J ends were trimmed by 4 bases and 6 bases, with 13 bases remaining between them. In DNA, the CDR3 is TGTGCCAGCAGCTCCCGGACAGCTACCAATGAGCAGTTCTTC. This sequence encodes CASSSRTATNEQFF.

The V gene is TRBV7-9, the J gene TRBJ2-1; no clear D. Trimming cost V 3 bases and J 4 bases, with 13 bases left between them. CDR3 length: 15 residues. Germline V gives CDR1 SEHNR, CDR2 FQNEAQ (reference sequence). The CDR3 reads CASSFRVTPYNEQFF. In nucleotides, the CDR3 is TGTGCCAGCAGCTTTAGAGTAACCCCTTACAATGAGCAGTTCTTC.

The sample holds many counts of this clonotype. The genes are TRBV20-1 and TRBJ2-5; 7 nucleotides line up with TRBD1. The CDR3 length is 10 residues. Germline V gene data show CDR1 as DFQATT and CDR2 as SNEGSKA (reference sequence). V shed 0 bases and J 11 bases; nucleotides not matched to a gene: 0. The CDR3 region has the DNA TGCAGTGCTAGAGAACAGGGGCAGTACTTC. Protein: CSAREQGQYF.

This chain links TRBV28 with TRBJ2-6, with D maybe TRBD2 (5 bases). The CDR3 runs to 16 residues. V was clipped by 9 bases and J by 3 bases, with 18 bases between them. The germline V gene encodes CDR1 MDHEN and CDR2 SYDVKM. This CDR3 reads CASTPGILGGANVLTF. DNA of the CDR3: TGTGCCAGTACCCCGGGGATACTAGGTGGGGCCAACGTCCTGACTTTC.

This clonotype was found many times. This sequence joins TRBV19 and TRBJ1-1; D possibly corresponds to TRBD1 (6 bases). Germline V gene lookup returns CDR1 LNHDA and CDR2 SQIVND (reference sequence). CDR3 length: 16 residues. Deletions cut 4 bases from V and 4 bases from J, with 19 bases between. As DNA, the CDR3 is TGTGCCAGTAGTAGGCCCTCGGGTAGAGGGGGCACTGAAGCTTTCTTT. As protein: CASSRPSGRGGTEAFF.

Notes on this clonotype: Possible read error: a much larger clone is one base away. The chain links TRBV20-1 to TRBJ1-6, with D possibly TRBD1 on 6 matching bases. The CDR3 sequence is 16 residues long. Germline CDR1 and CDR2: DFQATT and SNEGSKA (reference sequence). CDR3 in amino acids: CCAREGGALENSPLHF. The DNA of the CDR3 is TGCTGTGCTAGAGAGGGGGGGGCGTTAGAAAATTCACCCCTCCACTTT.

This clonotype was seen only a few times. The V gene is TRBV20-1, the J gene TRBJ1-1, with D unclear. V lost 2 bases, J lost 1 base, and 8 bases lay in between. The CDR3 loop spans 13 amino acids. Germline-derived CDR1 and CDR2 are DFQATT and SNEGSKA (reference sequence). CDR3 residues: CSARRLQNTEAFF. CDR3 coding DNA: TGCAGTGCTAGACGGCTCCAGAACACTGAAGCTTTCTTT.

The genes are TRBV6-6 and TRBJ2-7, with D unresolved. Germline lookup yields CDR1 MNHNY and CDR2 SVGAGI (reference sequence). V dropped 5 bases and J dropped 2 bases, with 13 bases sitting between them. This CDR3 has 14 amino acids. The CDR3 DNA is TGTGCCAGCAGTCCCATTGGGGATGCCTACGAGCAGTACTTC. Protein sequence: CASSPIGDAYEQYF.

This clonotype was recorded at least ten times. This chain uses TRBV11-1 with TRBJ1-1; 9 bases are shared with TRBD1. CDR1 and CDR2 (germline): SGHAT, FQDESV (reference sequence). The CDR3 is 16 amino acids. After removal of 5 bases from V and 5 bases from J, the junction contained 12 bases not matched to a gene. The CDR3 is CASSPRGGQGRTEAFF. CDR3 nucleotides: TGTGCCAGCAGCCCACGCGGGGGACAGGGAAGGACTGAAGCTTTCTTT.

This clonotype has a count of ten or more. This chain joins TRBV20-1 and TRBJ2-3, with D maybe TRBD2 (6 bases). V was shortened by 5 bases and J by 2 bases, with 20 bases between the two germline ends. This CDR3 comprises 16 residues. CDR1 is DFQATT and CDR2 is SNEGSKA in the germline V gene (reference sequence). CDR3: CSAAPVSGYLTDTQYF. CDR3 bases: TGCAGTGCTGCCCCTGTTAGCGGCTATCTCACAGATACGCAGTATTTT.

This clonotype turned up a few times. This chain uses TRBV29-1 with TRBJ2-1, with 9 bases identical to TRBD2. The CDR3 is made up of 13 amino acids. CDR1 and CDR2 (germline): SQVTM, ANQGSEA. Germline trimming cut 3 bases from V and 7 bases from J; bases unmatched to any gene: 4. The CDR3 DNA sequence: TGCAGCGTTGAGCTAGCGGGGTTAAATGAGCAGTTCTTC. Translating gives CSVELAGLNEQFF.

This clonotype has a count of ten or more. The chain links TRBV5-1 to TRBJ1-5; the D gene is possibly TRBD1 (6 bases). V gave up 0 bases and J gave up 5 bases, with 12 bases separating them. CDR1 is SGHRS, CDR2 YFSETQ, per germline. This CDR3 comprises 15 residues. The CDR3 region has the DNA TGCGCCAGCAGCTTGGTAACAGGGCCGGATCAGCCCCAGCATTTT. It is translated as CASSLVTGPDQPQHF.

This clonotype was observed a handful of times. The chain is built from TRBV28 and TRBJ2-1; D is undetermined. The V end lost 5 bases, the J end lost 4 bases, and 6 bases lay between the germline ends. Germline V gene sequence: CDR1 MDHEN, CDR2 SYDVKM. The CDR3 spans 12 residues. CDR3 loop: CASSLIYNEQFF. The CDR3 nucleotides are TGTGCCAGCAGTCTAATATACAATGAGCAGTTCTTC.

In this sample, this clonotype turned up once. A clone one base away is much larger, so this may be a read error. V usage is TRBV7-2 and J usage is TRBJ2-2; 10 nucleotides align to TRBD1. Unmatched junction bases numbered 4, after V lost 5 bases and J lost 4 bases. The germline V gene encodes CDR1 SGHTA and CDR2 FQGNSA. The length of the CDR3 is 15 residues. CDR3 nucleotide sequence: TGTACCAGCAGCCCCCGGACAGGGGGCACCGGGGAGCTGTTTTTT. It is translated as CTSSPRTGGTGELFF. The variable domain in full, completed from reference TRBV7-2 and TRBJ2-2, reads GAGVSQSPSNKVTEKGKDVELRCDPISGHTALYWYRQSLGQGLEFLIYFQGNSAPDKSGLPSDRFSAERTGGSVSTLTIQRTQQEDSAVYLCTSSPRTGGTGELFFGEGSRLTVL.

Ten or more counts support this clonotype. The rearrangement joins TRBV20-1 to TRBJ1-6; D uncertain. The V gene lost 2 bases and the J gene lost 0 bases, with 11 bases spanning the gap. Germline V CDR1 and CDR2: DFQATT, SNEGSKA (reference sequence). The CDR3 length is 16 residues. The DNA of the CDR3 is TGCAGTGCTAGAAGACCGAGAGGCTCCTATAATTCACCCCTCCACTTT. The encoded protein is CSARRPRGSYNSPLHF.

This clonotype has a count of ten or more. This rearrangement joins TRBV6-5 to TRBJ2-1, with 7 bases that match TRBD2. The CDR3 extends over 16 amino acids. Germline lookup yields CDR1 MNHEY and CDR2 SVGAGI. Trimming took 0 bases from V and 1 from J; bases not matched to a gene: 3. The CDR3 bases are TGTGCCAGCAGTTACTCGATCGGGGGGTCCTACAATGAGCAGTTCTTC. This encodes CASSYSIGGSYNEQFF.

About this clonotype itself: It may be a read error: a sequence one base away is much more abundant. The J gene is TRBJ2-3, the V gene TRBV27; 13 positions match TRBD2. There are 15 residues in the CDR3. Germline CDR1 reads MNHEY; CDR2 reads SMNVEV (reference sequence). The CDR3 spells CGSSQLAGGRNTQYF. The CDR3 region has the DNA TGTGGCAGCAGCCAACTAGCGGGGGGGCGGAATACGCAGTATTTT.